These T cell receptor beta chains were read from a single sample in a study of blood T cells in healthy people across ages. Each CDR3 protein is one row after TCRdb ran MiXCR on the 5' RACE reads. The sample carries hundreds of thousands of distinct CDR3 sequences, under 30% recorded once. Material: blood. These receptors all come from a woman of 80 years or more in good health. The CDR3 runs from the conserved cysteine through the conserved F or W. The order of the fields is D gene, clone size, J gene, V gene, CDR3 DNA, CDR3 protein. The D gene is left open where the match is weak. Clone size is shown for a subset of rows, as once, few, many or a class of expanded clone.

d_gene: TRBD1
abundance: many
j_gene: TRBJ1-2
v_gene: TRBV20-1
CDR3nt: TGCAGTGCTAGAGACGCGACAGGGGTCGATGGCTACACCTTC
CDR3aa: CSARDATGVDGYTF

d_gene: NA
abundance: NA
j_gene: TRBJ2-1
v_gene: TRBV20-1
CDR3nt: TGCAGTGCTAGGACAAGGGGCAGCGGCCTTGGGGAGCAGTTCTTC
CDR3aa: CSARTRGSGLGEQFF

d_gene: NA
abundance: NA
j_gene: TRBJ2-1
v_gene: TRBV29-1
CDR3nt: TGCAGCGTTGGGAGCGGCTCGTGGGGTAATGAGCAGTTCTTC
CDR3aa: CSVGSGSWGNEQFF

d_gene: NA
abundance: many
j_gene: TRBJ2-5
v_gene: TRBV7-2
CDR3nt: TGTGCCAGCACCCGGATTGGGGGGGCCCCAAGAGAGACCCAGTACTTC
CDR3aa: CASTRIGGAPRETQYF

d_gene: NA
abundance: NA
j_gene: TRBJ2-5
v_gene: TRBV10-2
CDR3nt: TGCGCCAGCAGTGAGTCCCTAGCGTCGCAAGAGACCCAGTACTTC
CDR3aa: CASSESLASQETQYF

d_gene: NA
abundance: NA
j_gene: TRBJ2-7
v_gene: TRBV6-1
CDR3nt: TGTGCCAGCAGTGAAATGGACATCTACGAGCAGTACTTC
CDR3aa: CASSEMDIYEQYF

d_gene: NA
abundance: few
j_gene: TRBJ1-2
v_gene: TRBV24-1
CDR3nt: TGTGCCACCAGTGACCACAGGATGCCTAACTATGGCTACACCTTC
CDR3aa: CATSDHRMPNYGYTF

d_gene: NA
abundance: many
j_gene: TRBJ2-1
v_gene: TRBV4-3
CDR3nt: TGCGCCAGCAGCCGTGATACAGGGTTTGGTGAGCAGTTCTTC
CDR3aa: CASSRDTGFGEQFF

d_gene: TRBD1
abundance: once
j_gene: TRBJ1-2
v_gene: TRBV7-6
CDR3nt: TGTGCCAGCAGCCCAAATTCCCGGGACAGCTATGGCTACACCTTC
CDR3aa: CASSPNSRDSYGYTF

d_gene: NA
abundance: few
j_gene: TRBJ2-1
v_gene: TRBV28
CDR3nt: TGTGCCAGCAGTCCCCCTTACAATGGGCAGTTCTTC
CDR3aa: CASSPPYNGQFF

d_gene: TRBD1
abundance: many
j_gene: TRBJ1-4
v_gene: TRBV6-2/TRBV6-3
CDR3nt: TGTGCCAGCAGCCGGACAGGGGGCTTGATTGAAAAACTGTTTTTT
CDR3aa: CASSRTGGLIEKLFF

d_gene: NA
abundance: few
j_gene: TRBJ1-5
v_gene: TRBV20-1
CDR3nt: TGCAGTGCTAGGGACAGCCGTGGCAATCAGCCCCAGCATTTT
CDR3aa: CSARDSRGNQPQHF

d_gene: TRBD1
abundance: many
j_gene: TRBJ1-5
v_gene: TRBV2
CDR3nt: TGTGCCACCGGACAGGGGGGTCAGCCCCAGCATTTT
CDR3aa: CATGQGGQPQHF

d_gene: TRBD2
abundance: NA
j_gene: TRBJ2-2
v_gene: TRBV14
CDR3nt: TGTGCCAGCAGCCACACTAGCGCGGTCACCGGGGAGCTGTTTTTT
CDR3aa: CASSHTSAVTGELFF

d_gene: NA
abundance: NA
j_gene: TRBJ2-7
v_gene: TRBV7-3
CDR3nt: TGTGCCAGCAGCTTAGGATCGACCTCCTCCGAGCAGTACTTC
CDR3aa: CASSLGSTSSEQYF

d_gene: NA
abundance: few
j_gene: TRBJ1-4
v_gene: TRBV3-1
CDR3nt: TGTGCCAGCAGCCAGGCCGGAGGAGGGACAACTAATGAAAAACTGTTTTTT
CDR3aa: CASSQAGGGTTNEKLFF

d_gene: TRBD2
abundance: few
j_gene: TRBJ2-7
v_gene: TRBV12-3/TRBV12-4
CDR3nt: TGTGCCAGCAGTATAGACGGGGGGAAGGGGAATGAGCAGTACTTC
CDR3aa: CASSIDGGKGNEQYF

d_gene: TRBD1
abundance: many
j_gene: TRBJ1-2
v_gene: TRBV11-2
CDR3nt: TGTGCCAGCAGCATGACAGGGATCCCCTTCTATGGCTACACCTTC
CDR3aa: CASSMTGIPFYGYTF

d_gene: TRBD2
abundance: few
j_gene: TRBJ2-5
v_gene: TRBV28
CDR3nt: TGTGCCAGCAGTCTACCCGGCGGGGGGATAGAGACCCAGTACTTC
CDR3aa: CASSLPGGGIETQYF

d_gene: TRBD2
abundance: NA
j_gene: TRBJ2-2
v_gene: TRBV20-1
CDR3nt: TGCAGTGCTAGACCCGGGACTAGCCCTTCTAGGGGGGAGCTGTTTTTT
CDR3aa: CSARPGTSPSRGELFF

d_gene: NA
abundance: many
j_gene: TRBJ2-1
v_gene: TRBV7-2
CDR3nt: TGTGCCAGCAGTACAGCGTACAATGAGCAGTTCTTC
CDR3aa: CASSTAYNEQFF

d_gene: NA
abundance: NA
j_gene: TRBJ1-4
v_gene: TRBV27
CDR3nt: TGTGCCAGCAGATCGGACGGACCAACTAATGAAAAACTGTTTTTT
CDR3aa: CASRSDGPTNEKLFF

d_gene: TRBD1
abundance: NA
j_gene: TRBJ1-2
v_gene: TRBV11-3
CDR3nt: TGTGCCAGCAGCTTAGATGGGGTAGGGGGCCGGACTAACTATGGCTACACCTTC
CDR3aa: CASSLDGVGGRTNYGYTF

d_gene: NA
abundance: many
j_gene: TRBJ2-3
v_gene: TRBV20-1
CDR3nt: TGCAGTGCTAGAGATTACCGCGGCACAGATACGCAGTATTTT
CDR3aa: CSARDYRGTDTQYF

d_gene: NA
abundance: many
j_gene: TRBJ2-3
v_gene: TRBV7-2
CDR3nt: TGTGCCAGCAGCTCACTAGGGCCAGATACGCAGTATTTT
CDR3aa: CASSSLGPDTQYF

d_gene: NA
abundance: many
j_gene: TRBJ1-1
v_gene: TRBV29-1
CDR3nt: TGCAGCGGCTCCCGGGGGGGAGGGTACACTGAAGCTTTCTTT
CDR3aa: CSGSRGGGYTEAFF

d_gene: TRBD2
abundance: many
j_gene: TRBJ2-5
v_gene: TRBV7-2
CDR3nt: TGTGCCAGCAGCACTCGGGACCGCCGGGGGGCCCAGTACTTC
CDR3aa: CASSTRDRRGAQYF

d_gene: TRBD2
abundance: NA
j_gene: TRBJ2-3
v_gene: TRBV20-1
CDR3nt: TGCAGTGCTTCAACACTAGCGCGAGGCACAGATACGCAGTATTTT
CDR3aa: CSASTLARGTDTQYF

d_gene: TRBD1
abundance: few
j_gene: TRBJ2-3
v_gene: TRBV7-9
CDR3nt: TGTGCCAGCAGCACCGGGACAGGGCGTTCTAGCACAGATACGCAGTATTTT
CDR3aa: CASSTGTGRSSTDTQYF

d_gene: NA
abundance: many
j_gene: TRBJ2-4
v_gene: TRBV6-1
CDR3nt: TGTGCCAGCAGCCTCAGACAGGCCTTAGCCAAAAACATTCAGTACTTC
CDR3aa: CASSLRQALAKNIQYF